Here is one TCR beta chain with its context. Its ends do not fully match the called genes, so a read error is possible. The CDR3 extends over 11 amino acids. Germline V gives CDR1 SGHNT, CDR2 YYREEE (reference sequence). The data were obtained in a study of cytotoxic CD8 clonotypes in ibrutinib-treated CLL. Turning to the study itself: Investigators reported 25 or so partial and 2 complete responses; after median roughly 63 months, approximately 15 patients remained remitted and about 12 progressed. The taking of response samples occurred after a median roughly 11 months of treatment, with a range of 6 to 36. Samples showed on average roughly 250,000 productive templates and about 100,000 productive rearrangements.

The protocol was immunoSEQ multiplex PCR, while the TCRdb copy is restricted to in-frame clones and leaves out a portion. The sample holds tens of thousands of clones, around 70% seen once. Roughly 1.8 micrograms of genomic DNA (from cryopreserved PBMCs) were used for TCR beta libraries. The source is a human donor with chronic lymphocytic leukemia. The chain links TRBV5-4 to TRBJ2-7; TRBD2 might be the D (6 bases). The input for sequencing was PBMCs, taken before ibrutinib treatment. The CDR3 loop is CASSWGEALHF. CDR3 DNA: TGTGCCAGCAGCTGGGGGGAGGCCCTCCACTTC.